This T cell receptor beta chain was observed in a study of PD-L1 blockade in urothelial cancer. This clone was observed once. Clones were sequenced by immunoSEQ multiplex PCR, and TCRdb holds only the in-frame ones, with some missing. The table records approximately 47,000 clones, approximately 78% of them present only once. This CDR3 spans 14 amino acids. Between the trimmed V and J ends, which lost 2 bases and 3 bases, there was a span of 10 bases. Germline V gene data show CDR1 as MNHEY and CDR2 as SVGAGI. Time point meaning: peripheral blood 6 weeks after treatment start. The chain links TRBV6-5 to TRBJ2-5; D may be TRBD1 (5 bases). The clonotype originates from a man in his 70s with urothelial cancer. This specimen was PBMCs, taken around atezolizumab (anti-PD-L1) treatment. The CDR3: CASSYGSGKETQYF. The CDR3 DNA sequence: TGTGCCAGCAGTTACGGGTCAGGGAAAGAGACCCAGTACTTC.